The 3 T cell receptor beta chains in this list originate from one sample, sequenced in a study of blood T cell repertoires in COVID-19. Libraries were prepared by immunoSEQ multiplex PCR; TCRdb keeps only in-frame clonotypes and omits some of them. Among about 53,000 clones, 70% to 90% were seen once, and the ten largest hold around 2.7%. The source material was peripheral blood. Receptors were obtained from a man older than 75 with acute or convalescent COVID-19.

The CDR3 sequence: CASRLAGSNTGELFF. The CDR3 region has the DNA TGTGCCAGCAGACTAGCGGGGTCGAACACCGGGGAGCTGTTTTTT. The chain carries TRBV6-6 and TRBJ2-2; 10 nucleotides line up with TRBD2. V lost 6 bases, J lost 0 bases, and 1 base stayed unmatched. CDR3 length: 15 residues. Germline V CDR1 and CDR2: MNHNY, SVGAGI (reference sequence).

V usage is TRBV30 and J usage is TRBJ2-7, with D possibly being TRBD2 (5 bases). The CDR3 is 15 residues long. Germline lookup yields CDR1 GTSNPN and CDR2 SVGIG (reference sequence). V shed 2 bases and J shed 1 base, with 15 bases lying between them. The CDR3, as DNA: TGTGCCTGGAGTCCAGTGGACTTGGATTCCTACGAGCAGTACTTC. This encodes CAWSPVDLDSYEQYF.

This clone was counted only a few times. V usage is TRBV11-3 and J usage is TRBJ2-1; D might be TRBD1 (6 bases). The germline CDR1 and CDR2 sequences are SGHNT and YENEEA. There are 13 residues in the CDR3. V lost 5 bases, J lost 10 bases, and 15 bases lay in between. The CDR3 is CASSVTGSGEQFF. CDR3 coding DNA: TGTGCCAGCAGCGTAACAGGGTCCGGGGAGCAGTTCTTC.